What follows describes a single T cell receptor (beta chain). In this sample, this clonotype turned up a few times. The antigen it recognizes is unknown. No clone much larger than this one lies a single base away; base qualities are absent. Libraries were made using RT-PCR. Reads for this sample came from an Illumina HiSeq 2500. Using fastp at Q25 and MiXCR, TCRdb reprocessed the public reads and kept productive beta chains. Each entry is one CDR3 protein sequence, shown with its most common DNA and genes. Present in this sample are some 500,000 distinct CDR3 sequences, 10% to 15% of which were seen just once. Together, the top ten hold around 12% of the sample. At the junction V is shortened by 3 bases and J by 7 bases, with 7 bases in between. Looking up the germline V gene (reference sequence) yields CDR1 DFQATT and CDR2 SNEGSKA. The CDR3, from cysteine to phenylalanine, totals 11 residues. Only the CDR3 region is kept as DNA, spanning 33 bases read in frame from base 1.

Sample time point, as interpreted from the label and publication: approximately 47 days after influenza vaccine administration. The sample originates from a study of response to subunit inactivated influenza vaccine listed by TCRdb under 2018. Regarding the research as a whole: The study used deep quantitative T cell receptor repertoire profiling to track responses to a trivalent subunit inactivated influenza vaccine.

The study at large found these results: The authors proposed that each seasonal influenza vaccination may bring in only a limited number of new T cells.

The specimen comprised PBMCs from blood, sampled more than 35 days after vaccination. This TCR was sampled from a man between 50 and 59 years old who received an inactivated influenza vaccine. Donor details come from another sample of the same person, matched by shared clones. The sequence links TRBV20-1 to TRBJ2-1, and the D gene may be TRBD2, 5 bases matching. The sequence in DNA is TGCAGTGCTAGGAGCGGAAATGAGCAGTTCTTC. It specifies CSARSGNEQFF.